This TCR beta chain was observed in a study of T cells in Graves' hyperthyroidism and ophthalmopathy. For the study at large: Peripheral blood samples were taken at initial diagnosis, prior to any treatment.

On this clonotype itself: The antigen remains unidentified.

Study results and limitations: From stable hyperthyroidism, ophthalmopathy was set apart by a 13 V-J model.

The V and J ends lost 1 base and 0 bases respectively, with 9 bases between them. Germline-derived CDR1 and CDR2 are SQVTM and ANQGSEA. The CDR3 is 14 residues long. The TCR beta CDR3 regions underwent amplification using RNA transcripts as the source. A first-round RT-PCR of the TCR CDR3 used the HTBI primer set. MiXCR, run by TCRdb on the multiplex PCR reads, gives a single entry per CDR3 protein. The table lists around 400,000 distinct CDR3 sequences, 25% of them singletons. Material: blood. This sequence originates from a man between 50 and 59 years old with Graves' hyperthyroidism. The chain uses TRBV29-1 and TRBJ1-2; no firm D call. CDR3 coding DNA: TGCAGCGTTGAAGGGCAAGACACTAACTATGGCTACACCTTC. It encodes CSVEGQDTNYGYTF.